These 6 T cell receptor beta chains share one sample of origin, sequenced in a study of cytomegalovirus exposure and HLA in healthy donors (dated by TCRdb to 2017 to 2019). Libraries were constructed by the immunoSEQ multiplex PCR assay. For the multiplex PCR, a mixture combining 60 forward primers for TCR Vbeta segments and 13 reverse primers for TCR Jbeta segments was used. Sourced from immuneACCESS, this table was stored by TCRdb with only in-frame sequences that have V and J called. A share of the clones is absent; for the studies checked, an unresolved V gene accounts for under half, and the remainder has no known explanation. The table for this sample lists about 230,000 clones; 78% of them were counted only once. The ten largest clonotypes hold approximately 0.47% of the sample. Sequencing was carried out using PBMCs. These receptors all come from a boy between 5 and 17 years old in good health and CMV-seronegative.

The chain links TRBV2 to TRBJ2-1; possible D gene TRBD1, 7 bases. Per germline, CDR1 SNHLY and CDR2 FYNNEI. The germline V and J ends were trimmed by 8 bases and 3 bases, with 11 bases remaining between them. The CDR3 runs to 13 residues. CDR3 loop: CASLQGGYNEQFF. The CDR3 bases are TGTGCCAGCCTCCAGGGGGGCTACAATGAGCAGTTCTTC.

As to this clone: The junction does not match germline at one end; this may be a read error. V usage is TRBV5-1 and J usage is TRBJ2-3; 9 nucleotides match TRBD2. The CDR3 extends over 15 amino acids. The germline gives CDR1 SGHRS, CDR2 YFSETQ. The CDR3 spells CASSLVAGATDTQYF. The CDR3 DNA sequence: TGCGCCAGCAGTTTGGTAGCGGGGGCCACAGATACGCAGTATTTT.

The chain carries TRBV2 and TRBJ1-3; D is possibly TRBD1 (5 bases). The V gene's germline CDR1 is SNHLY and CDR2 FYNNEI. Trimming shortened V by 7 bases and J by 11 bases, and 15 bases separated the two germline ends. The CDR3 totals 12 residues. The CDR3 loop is CASIGGAWAIYF. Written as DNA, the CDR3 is TGTGCCAGCATAGGAGGGGCGTGGGCCATATATTTT. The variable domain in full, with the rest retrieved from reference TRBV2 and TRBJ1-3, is EPEVTQTPSHQVTQMGQEVILRCVPISNHLYFYWYRQILGQKVEFLVSFYNNEISEKSEIFDDQFSVERPDGSNFTLKIRSTKLEDSAMYFCASIGGAWAIYFGEGSWLTVV.

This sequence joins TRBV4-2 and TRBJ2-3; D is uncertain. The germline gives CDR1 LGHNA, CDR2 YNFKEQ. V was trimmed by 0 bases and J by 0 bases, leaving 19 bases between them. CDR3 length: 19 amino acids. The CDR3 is CASSQDPQLLRPSTDTQYF. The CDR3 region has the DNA TGTGCCAGCAGCCAAGATCCCCAACTACTCCGTCCTAGCACAGATACGCAGTATTTT.

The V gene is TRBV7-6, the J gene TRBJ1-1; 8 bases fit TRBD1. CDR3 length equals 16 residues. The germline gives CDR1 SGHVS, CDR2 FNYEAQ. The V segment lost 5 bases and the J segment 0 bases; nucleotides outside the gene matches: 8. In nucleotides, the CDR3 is TGTGCCAGCAGCATACAGCTGGGACAGGTGAACACTGAAGCTTTCTTT. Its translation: CASSIQLGQVNTEAFF.

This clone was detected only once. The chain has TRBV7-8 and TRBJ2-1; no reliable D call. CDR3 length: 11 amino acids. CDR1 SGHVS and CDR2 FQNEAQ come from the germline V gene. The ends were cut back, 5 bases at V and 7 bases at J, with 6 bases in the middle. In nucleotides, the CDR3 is TGTGCCAGCAGCGAAGAGAATGAGCAGTTCTTC. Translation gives CASSEENEQFF.